The next 18 T cell receptor beta chains were all read from a single sample in a study of cytomegalovirus exposure and HLA in healthy donors. Both 60 Vbeta primers and 13 Jbeta primers went into the PCR. Profiled with immunoSEQ multiplex PCR; TCRdb holds only in-frame clones, not every one. The sample includes about 98,000 clones, approximately 72% of them seen just once. The sample taken for sequencing was PBMCs. These receptors all stem from a man younger than 35 in good health and CMV-seropositive.

This chain links TRBV30 with TRBJ1-5; the match to TRBD1 covers 10 bases. The trim removed 3 bases at V and 6 bases at J, leaving 8 bases unmatched. The CDR3 extends over 15 amino acids. Germline V gene sequence: CDR1 GTSNPN, CDR2 SVGIG (reference sequence). In nucleotides, the CDR3 is TGTGCCTGGAGCATAAGGACAGGGGGTGGTCAGCCCCAGCATTTT. Amino acids: CAWSIRTGGGQPQHF.

The chain carries TRBV6-1 and TRBJ1-1; a weak D match, TRBD1 (6 bases). CDR1 is MNHNS, CDR2 SASEGT, per germline. Deletions cut 4 bases from V and 7 bases from J, with 22 bases between. The CDR3 contains 16 residues. Here the CDR3 DNA reads TGTGCCAGCAGTGGACTAAATACCCGACAGGACAGTGAAGCTTTCTTT. It translates to CASSGLNTRQDSEAFF.

The chain couples TRBV4-1 to TRBJ1-1; 11 nucleotides agree with TRBD1. J was trimmed by 7 bases and V by 4 bases; bases with no gene match: 8. This CDR3 is 15 amino acids long. Germline loops: CDR1 MGHRA, CDR2 YSYEKL. CDR3 nucleotides: TGCGCCAGCAGCCCACTCAGGACAGGGGGCATTGAAGCTTTCTTT. Its protein is CASSPLRTGGIEAFF.

This chain uses TRBV28 with TRBJ2-3; TRBD1 matches 7 bases. The CDR3 extends over 16 amino acids. V shed 3 bases and J 1 base; nucleotides not matched to a gene: 7. In germline, CDR1 is MDHEN, CDR2 SYDVKM. The CDR3 nucleotides are TGTGCCAGCAGTTTTCGAAGGGGGCTCGGCACAGATACGCAGTATTTT. Amino acids: CASSFRRGLGTDTQYF. Full variable domain (outside the CDR3, taken from reference TRBV28 and TRBJ2-3): DVKVTQSSRYLVKRTGEKVFLECVQDMDHENMFWYRQDPGLGLRLIYFSYDVKMKEKGDIPEGYSVSREKKERFSLILESASTNQTSMYLCASSFRRGLGTDTQYFGPGTRLTVL.

This rearrangement joins TRBV9 to TRBJ2-7; 8 positions agree with TRBD1. J was trimmed by 2 bases and V by 2 bases; bases with no gene match: 3. Germline V gene sequence: CDR1 SGDLS, CDR2 YYNGEE. The CDR3 runs 14 residues. CDR3 DNA sequence: TGTGCCAGCAGCGTGACAGGGGTCCCCTACGAGCAGTACTTC. Its protein product is CASSVTGVPYEQYF. The full variable domain, rest sourced from reference TRBV9 and TRBJ2-7, is DSGVTQTPKHLITATGQRVTLRCSPRSGDLSVYWYQQSLDQGLQFLIQYYNGEERAKGNILERFSAQQFPDLHSELNLSSLELGDSALYFCASSVTGVPYEQYFGPGTRLTVT.

This chain links TRBV30 with TRBJ1-1, with D tentatively TRBD1 (6 bases). Between the trimmed V and J ends, which lost 2 bases and 3 bases, there was a span of 19 bases. From germline, CDR1 is GTSNPN and CDR2 SVGIG (reference sequence). This CDR3 region has 16 residues. CDR3 loop: CAWSPPGGIRYTEAFF. As DNA, the CDR3 is TGTGCCTGGAGTCCCCCGGGGGGCATAAGGTACACTGAAGCTTTCTTT.

V gene TRBV4-2 combines with J gene TRBJ1-5; D not resolved. The CDR3 totals 14 residues. The germline V gene encodes CDR1 LGHNA and CDR2 YNFKEQ. Trimming stripped 4 bases from V and 5 bases from J, with 12 bases between. CDR3 protein: CASSRAGTDQPQHF. Written as DNA, the CDR3 is TGTGCCAGCAGCCGAGCAGGAACAGATCAGCCCCAGCATTTT.

This clone was recorded once. This sequence joins TRBV2 and TRBJ2-5, with D maybe TRBD2 (6 bases). The CDR3 is 10 amino acids. V dropped 0 bases and J dropped 14 bases, with 7 bases sitting between them. Germline CDR1 SNHLY, CDR2 FYNNEI. CDR3 loop: CASSEAGLYF. The CDR3 coding sequence is TGTGCCAGCAGTGAAGCGGGACTCTACTTC. Full variable domain (outside the CDR3, taken from reference TRBV2 and TRBJ2-5): EPEVTQTPSHQVTQMGQEVILRCVPISNHLYFYWYRQILGQKVEFLVSFYNNEISEKSEIFDDQFSVERPDGSNFTLKIRSTKLEDSAMYFCASSEAGLYFGPGTRLLVL.

The chain combines TRBV19 with TRBJ1-2, with unresolved D. V lost 8 bases and J 7 bases, leaving 17 bases between the germline ends. Germline values: CDR1 LNHDA, CDR2 SQIVND (reference sequence). The CDR3 loop spans 13 amino acids. CDR3 sequence reads: CASRSRNSGGYTF. CDR3 nucleotides: TGTGCCAGTCGATCCCGCAACTCCGGTGGCTACACCTTC.

The chain carries TRBV7-2 and TRBJ1-4; possibly TRBD1 for D (5 bases). Trimming took off 6 bases at V and 4 bases at J, with 15 bases between the two ends. The CDR3 covers 15 residues. Per the germline V gene, CDR1 is SGHTA and CDR2 is FQGNSA. CDR3 in amino acids: CASRPLTGSNEKLFF. CDR3 DNA: TGTGCCAGCAGGCCCCTCACAGGAAGTAATGAAAAACTGTTTTTT. Looking up the rest from reference TRBV7-2 and TRBJ1-4 gives the full variable domain: GAGVSQSPSNKVTEKGKDVELRCDPISGHTALYWYRQSLGQGLEFLIYFQGNSAPDKSGLPSDRFSAERTGGSVSTLTIQRTQQEDSAVYLCASRPLTGSNEKLFFGSGTQLSVL.

CDR3 sequence: CASSVGDSPNEQYF. The CDR3 DNA reads TGTGCCAGCAGCGTGGGAGACTCCCCCAACGAGCAGTACTTC. The V call is TRBV9, the J call TRBJ2-7, with D possibly being TRBD2 (5 bases). From germline, CDR1 is SGDLS and CDR2 YYNGEE. V gave up 2 bases and J gave up 5 bases, with 14 bases separating them. The CDR3 totals 14 residues.

The chain links TRBV28 to TRBJ2-5, with D possibly matching TRBD1 (9 bases). The CDR3 is made up of 17 amino acids. Trimming left V 5 bases short and J 5 bases short, with 24 bases between. Germline assignment: CDR1 MDHEN and CDR2 SYDVKM. CDR3 residues: CASSPSGTGRGRETQYF. CDR3 sequence (DNA): TGTGCCAGCAGTCCCTCCGGGACAGGGCGCGGGAGGGAGACCCAGTACTTC.

The chain joins TRBV18 to TRBJ2-7, with a possible D match to TRBD2 (6 bases). In germline, CDR1 is KGHSH, CDR2 LQKENI. CDR3 size: 15 residues. V dropped 4 bases and J dropped 0 bases, with 13 bases sitting between them. The CDR3 protein is CASSRAGTHSYEQYF. The CDR3 DNA is TGTGCCAGCTCACGCGCCGGGACTCACTCCTACGAGCAGTACTTC.

V is TRBV5-5 and J is TRBJ1-2; tentatively, D is TRBD1 (5 bases). The CDR3 has 14 residues. Looked up from germline, CDR1 is SGHKS and CDR2 is YYEKEE (reference sequence). V lost 2 bases to trimming and J lost 7 bases, with 15 bases between them. The CDR3 spells CASSFPGFNSGYTF. In nucleotides, the CDR3 is TGTGCCAGCAGCTTCCCAGGGTTTAATTCTGGCTACACCTTC.

The chain recombines TRBV11-2 with TRBJ2-1; tentatively, D is TRBD1 (6 bases). V was clipped by 0 bases and J by 7 bases, with 13 bases between them. This CDR3 contains 15 residues. Germline values: CDR1 SGHAT, CDR2 FQNNGV. Here the CDR3 reads CASSLDKGQWNEQFF. The CDR3 coding sequence is TGTGCCAGCAGCTTAGATAAAGGACAGTGGAATGAGCAGTTCTTC.

This rearrangement joins TRBV11-3 to TRBJ2-1; 12 bases are shared with TRBD2. The germline CDR1 and CDR2 sequences are SGHNT and YENEEA. V dropped 5 bases and J dropped 4; count of bases not matched to a gene: 3. The length of the CDR3 is 15 residues. The CDR3 coding sequence is TGTGCCAGCAGCCGCCTAGCGGGGGGGTACAATGAGCAGTTCTTC. This gives the protein CASSRLAGGYNEQFF.

Only a few counts were recorded for this clone. The chain carries TRBV5-1 and TRBJ2-7; weak D call: TRBD2 (5 bases). The CDR3 totals 14 residues. Germline assignment: CDR1 SGHRS and CDR2 YFSETQ. V was shortened by 0 bases and J by 5 bases, with 12 bases between the two germline ends. CDR3 in DNA: TGCGCCAGCAGCTTGGCCCGTCGGGGAGACGAGCAGTACTTC. Protein: CASSLARRGDEQYF.

This chain uses TRBV30 with TRBJ2-1; weak D call: TRBD2 (6 bases). The CDR3 covers 11 residues. Trimming left V 3 bases short and J 10 bases short, with 10 bases between. CDR1 is GTSNPN and CDR2 is SVGIG in the germline V gene (reference sequence). CDR3 loop: CAWSRGREQFF. DNA for the CDR3: TGTGCCTGGAGCCGGGGGAGGGAGCAGTTCTTC.